This TCR beta chain was identified during a study of OX40 agonist ivuxolimab in advanced cancers. About the full investigation: The costimulatory receptor OX40 (CD134) was targeted by ivuxolimab, a fully human IgG2 agonistic monoclonal antibody. Intravenous ivuxolimab was administered to patients every 2 weeks at six dose levels: 0.01, 0.1, 0.3, 1.5, 3 and 10 mg/kg. Of the approximately 50 dose-escalation patients, hepatocellular carcinoma was present in 19, melanoma in around 15, renal cell carcinoma in 9 and head and neck cancer in 9. The dose-escalation cohort was about 87% male with a mean age of around 62 years, ranging from roughly 20 to 85. Patients were allowed to have had prior anti-PD-1, anti-PD-L1 or anti-CTLA-4 therapy, and 40% of the dose-escalation patients had been treated with checkpoint inhibitors. Three dose-escalation patients achieved partial responses, one with hepatocellular carcinoma and two with cutaneous melanoma. Peripheral TCRbeta sequencing was intended to test whether TCR sequence diversity was altered and clonal T-cell expansion was caused by ivuxolimab. The paper reports the monotherapy dose-escalation portion (N of about 54 patients) of the phase I ivuxolimab trial.

The CDR3 numbers 13 residues from cysteine through phenylalanine. The sequence is cut down to CDR3 DNA, 39 bases in frame from base 1. Ends trimmed: V by 4 bases, J by 6 bases; bases unmatched to a gene: 4. The germline V gene specifies SGHDT as CDR1 and YYEEEE as CDR2. Worth noting for this clone: What this receptor recognizes is not known. Per-nucleotide qualities are absent, and no much larger clonotype sits a single base away.

Genomic DNA was isolated from the sorted cells so that the TCRbeta CDR3 region could be sequenced. TCRbeta CDR3 regions were sequenced using the immunoSEQ Assay. Held by TCRdb, this immuneACCESS table contains in-frame sequences only and omits some clones. Under half of the omission traces to an unresolved V gene where checked; the cause of the rest is unknown. The sample profile shows around 67,000 clones; over 70% of them were found once. Of the sample, approximately 1.2% is held by the ten largest clones. Patients with a history of autoimmune disease or receiving systemic immunosuppression were excluded from the trial. Peripheral blood for TCR sequencing was collected from all dose cohorts at baseline, on cycle 4 day 1, and on cycle 7 day 1. The samples were drawn from a first-in-human, open-label, multicenter phase I dose-escalation trial of ivuxolimab. Adults with locally advanced or metastatic head and neck squamous cell, hepatocellular, melanoma or renal cell carcinoma were enrolled in the trial. Before TCR sequencing, CD4+ T cells and CD8+ T cells were sorted from peripheral blood as separate populations.

General conclusions and limits of the study: At doses of 0.1 to 3.0 mg/kg, clonal expansion of both CD4+ and CD8+ blood T cells was observed from baseline to week 6. Low levels of normalized T-cell clonal expansion were also seen in some nonresponding patients. In the 0.1-3.0 mg/kg groups, partial responders were among the patients with the lowest normalized peripheral clonal expansion, particularly in CD8+ T cells. After ivuxolimab, more expanded clones were found on average in CD8+ T cells than in CD4+ T cells. Antigen specificity was not determined for the clonally expanded peripheral T cells.

The TCR sequence derives from an adult with an advanced solid tumor such as melanoma, head and neck, liver or kidney cancer. Source: CD4+ or CD8+ T cells sorted from blood, taken in a trial of the OX40 agonist ivuxolimab. This chain is built from TRBV5-6 and TRBJ1-2, and TRBD1 matches 9 of the central bases. The sequenced DNA is TGTGCCAGCAGCCTTAGACAGGGGGATGGCTACACCTTC. Protein translation: CASSLRQGDGYTF.